What follows is one TCR beta chain and its context. The record originates from a study of blood T cell repertoires in COVID-19. Across the whole study: Some COVID-19 samples were acute and others convalescent; all came from the United States, Italy and Spain.

Original analysis: How many nucleated cells were present was estimated from reference gene primer amplification. Produced via immunoSEQ multiplex PCR; TCRdb's table is partial and in-frame only. From that table come the V and J calls and clone size; the DNA was used to work out D and trimming. The sample yields a few hundred thousand clones, roughly 80% seen once. The CDR3 sequence is 15 residues long. V lost 4 bases to trimming and J lost 3 bases; unmatched junction nucleotides: 9. Germline V lookup: CDR1 SGHKS, CDR2 YYEKEE (reference sequence). This clonotype originated in a man at least 80 years old with acute or convalescent COVID-19. The sample consisted of peripheral blood. This chain links TRBV5-5 with TRBJ1-1; 7 bases align to TRBD1. Here the CDR3 DNA reads TGTGCCAGCAGCATGTCGACAGGGACGTACACTGAAGCTTTCTTT. Amino acid sequence: CASSMSTGTYTEAFF.